The clone carrying this TCR beta chain was counted at least ten times. This specimen comes from a study of low-dose radiotherapy and immunotherapy resistance in tumors. Study in general: The treatment that patients received was intravenous nivolumab 240 mg every two weeks plus ipilimumab 1 mg/kg every six weeks. For four cycles from cycle 1 day 1, patients took 300 mg oral aspirin daily.

Gene-specific TRAV and TRBV primers were used for first-strand cDNA, covering alpha and beta chains. PCR amplification of the TCRs was performed with Phusion for 20 PCR cycles, and it relied on a constant-region primer together with a V-primer adapter. Each CDR3 protein gets one entry after TCRdb re-called the reads with MiXCR. The table records about 82,000 distinct CDR3 sequences, over 15% of them present only once. Time point given: before trial treatment. The sequencing here drew on PBMCs, taken before treatment. The sequence derives from a male donor with prostate cancer.

CDR3 protein: CSTRDRASSTEAFF. The CDR3 bases are TGCAGCACCCGGGATCGGGCGAGTTCCACTGAAGCTTTCTTT. The chain carries TRBV29-1 and TRBJ1-1; D gene ambiguous. Germline V lookup: CDR1 SQVTM, CDR2 ANQGSEA. V was trimmed by 8 bases and J by 4 bases, leaving 20 bases between them. There are 14 residues in the CDR3.